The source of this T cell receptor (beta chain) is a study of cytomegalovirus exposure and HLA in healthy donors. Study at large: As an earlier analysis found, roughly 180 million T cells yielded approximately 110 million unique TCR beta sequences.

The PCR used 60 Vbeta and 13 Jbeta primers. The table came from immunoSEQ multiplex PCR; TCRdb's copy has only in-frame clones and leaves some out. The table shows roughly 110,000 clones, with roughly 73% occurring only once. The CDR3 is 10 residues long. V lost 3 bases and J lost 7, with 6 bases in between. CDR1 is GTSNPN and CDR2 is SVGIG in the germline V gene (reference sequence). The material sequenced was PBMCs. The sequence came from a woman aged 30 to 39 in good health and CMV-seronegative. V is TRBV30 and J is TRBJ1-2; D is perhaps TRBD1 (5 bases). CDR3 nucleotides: TGTGCCTGGAGGGGGCTTGGCTACACCTTC. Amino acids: CAWRGLGYTF.